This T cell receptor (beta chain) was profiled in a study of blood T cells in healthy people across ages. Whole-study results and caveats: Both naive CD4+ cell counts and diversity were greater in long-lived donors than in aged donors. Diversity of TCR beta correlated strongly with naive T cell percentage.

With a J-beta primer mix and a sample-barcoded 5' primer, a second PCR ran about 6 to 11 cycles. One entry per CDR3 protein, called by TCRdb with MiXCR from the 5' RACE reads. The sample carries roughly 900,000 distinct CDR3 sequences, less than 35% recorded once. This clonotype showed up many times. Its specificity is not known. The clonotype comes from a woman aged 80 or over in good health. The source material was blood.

DNA for the CDR3: TGCAGTGCTAGCCCAGGGTTGGGGGAGCAGTACTTC. Translated, it gives CSASPGLGEQYF. This chain connects TRBV20-1 to TRBJ2-7; possible D gene TRBD1, 5 bases. The CDR3 runs 12 residues. Germline loops: CDR1 DFQATT, CDR2 SNEGSKA (reference sequence). The V and J ends lost 3 bases and 7 bases respectively, with 13 bases between them.